Listed here are 21 T cell receptor beta chains from one sample, sequenced in a study of blood T cell repertoires in COVID-19. Data came from immunoSEQ multiplex PCR; TCRdb stores just in-frame clones and leaves some out. The table shows over 35,000 clones, with roughly 85% occurring only once. Sequencing was done on a sample of peripheral blood. These receptors all stem from a woman older than 75 with COVID-19, enrolled during active disease.

This rearrangement joins TRBV7-2 to TRBJ1-2, with TRBD1 as a possible D gene (5 bases). The CDR3 has 13 amino acids. V lost 5 bases, J lost 3 bases, and 10 bases lay in between. Germline V CDR1 and CDR2: SGHTA, FQGNSA. CDR3 region: CASSPDSDYGYTF. DNA for the CDR3: TGTGCCAGCAGCCCCGACAGTGACTATGGCTACACCTTC.

V is TRBV11-2 and J is TRBJ2-3; 8 positions agree with TRBD2. Germline V gives CDR1 SGHAT, CDR2 FQNNGV. This CDR3 is 17 amino acids long. The ends lost 1 base at V and 4 bases at J; junction bases unmatched: 10. The CDR3 DNA sequence: TGTGCCAGCAGCTTAGTGGGCACTAGCGGATGGCCAGATACGCAGTATTTT. This translates into CASSLVGTSGWPDTQYF.

The CDR3 DNA sequence: TGTGCCAGCAGTTACAGGGGTTTGGTTCCGGATACGCAGTATTTT. Amino acid sequence: CASSYRGLVPDTQYF. The chain carries TRBV2 and TRBJ2-3; TRBD1 matches at 7 bases. Per germline, CDR1 SNHLY and CDR2 FYNNEI. The CDR3 length is 15 residues. V trimming: 5 bases; J trimming: 6 bases; junction bases outside the gene matches: 11.

The chain is built from TRBV19 and TRBJ2-6; possible D gene TRBD1, 6 bases. Germline CDR1 and CDR2: LNHDA and SQIVND (reference sequence). V gave up 7 bases and J gave up 13 bases, with 14 bases separating them. This CDR3 spans 12 amino acids. This CDR3 reads CASIGQTRVLTF. DNA for the CDR3: TGTGCCAGTATAGGACAGACGAGGGTCCTGACTTTC.

This chain joins TRBV6-5 and TRBJ1-2; D gene ambiguous. The CDR3 extends over 15 amino acids. V was clipped by 6 bases and J by 5 bases, with 19 bases between them. Germline-derived CDR1 and CDR2 are MNHEY and SVGAGI. The DNA for the CDR3 is TGTGCCAGCAGGCAGACAATAGGATCGGTTTATGGCTACACCTTC. As protein: CASRQTIGSVYGYTF.

The chain carries TRBV4-2 and TRBJ2-1, with TRBD2 matching 11 bases. J gave up 7 bases and V 5 bases, and 13 bases lay outside the gene matches. The length of the CDR3 is 17 residues. In germline, CDR1 is LGHNA, CDR2 YNFKEQ. For the CDR3, the DNA is TGTGCCAGCAGCGTCGGGAGCGTAGCGGGGGGGCCGAATGAGCAGTTCTTC. Encoded protein: CASSVGSVAGGPNEQFF.

The J gene is TRBJ2-7, the V gene TRBV19; 9 bases map to TRBD1. The V gene end was trimmed by 5 bases and the J gene end by 2 bases; junction bases not matched to a gene: 7. Germline-derived CDR1 and CDR2 are LNHDA and SQIVND (reference sequence). The CDR3 loop spans 15 amino acids. The CDR3 DNA follows: TGTGCCAGTAGTCCGGGACAGGGTAGGGCCTACGAGCAGTACTTC. Translating it yields CASSPGQGRAYEQYF.

The gene calls are TRBV10-3 and TRBJ2-7; 7 bases agree with TRBD1. J gave up 3 bases and V 10 bases, and 9 bases lay outside the gene matches. The CDR3 is made up of 13 amino acids. Germline CDR1 reads ENHRY; CDR2 reads SYGVKD. Here the CDR3 reads CATTGQEGYEQYF. The CDR3 DNA is TGTGCCACCACCGGACAGGAAGGCTACGAGCAGTACTTC.

The chain combines TRBV7-8 with TRBJ2-7, with D maybe TRBD2 (5 bases). CDR3 length: 15 amino acids. Trimming left V 1 base short and J 1 base short, with 11 bases between. Germline V gene lookup returns CDR1 SGHVS and CDR2 FQNEAQ. The CDR3 loop is CASSLVGDISYEQYF. The CDR3 DNA reads TGTGCCAGCAGCTTAGTGGGAGACATATCCTACGAGCAGTACTTC.

This rearrangement joins TRBV14 to TRBJ2-2; D uncertain. Germline CDR1 is SGHDN and CDR2 is FVKESK. Trimming stripped 4 bases from V and 3 bases from J, with 6 bases between. The CDR3 has 13 amino acids. CDR3 sequence reads: CASSPHYTGELFF. CDR3 DNA sequence: TGTGCCAGCAGCCCACATTACACCGGGGAGCTGTTTTTT.

This chain links TRBV5-1 with TRBJ1-3; 7 nucleotides match TRBD1. The V gene's germline CDR1 is SGHRS and CDR2 YFSETQ. This CDR3 contains 14 residues. The trim removed 2 bases at V and 7 bases at J, leaving 6 bases unmatched. The CDR3 DNA reads TGCGCCAGCAGCTTAGGGGGCATAGAGAACACCATATATTTT. Encoded protein: CASSLGGIENTIYF.

This clone was picked up many times. The rearrangement links TRBV6-4 to TRBJ2-3; 10 positions agree with TRBD2. CDR1 and CDR2 from the germline V gene are MRHNA and SNTAGT. V gave up 3 bases and J gave up 2 bases; unmatched junction bases: 2. The CDR3 length is 15 residues. The CDR3, as DNA: TGTGCCAGCAGTGAACTAGCGGGATCCACAGATACGCAGTATTTT. Protein sequence: CASSELAGSTDTQYF.

The CDR3 loop reads CASSLGAGDYGYTF. The CDR3 bases are TGTGCCAGCAGCTTGGGCGCAGGGGATTATGGCTACACCTTC. This chain joins TRBV5-4 and TRBJ1-2, with D perhaps matching TRBD1 (6 bases). This CDR3 has 14 amino acids. The V gene's germline CDR1 is SGHNT and CDR2 YYREEE (reference sequence). V lost 0 bases to trimming and J lost 5 bases, with 11 bases between them.

The rearrangement links TRBV6-5 to TRBJ1-4; D is undetermined. Germline V lookup: CDR1 MNHEY, CDR2 SVGAGI. The CDR3 loop spans 13 amino acids. V was trimmed by 6 bases and J by 8 bases, leaving 13 bases between them. CDR3 amino acids: CASRSTVWEKLFF. CDR3 DNA sequence: TGTGCCAGCAGATCGACTGTGTGGGAAAAACTGTTTTTT.

There are a few counts of this clone. The J gene is TRBJ2-3, the V gene TRBV9; 8 bases map to TRBD2. The germline gives CDR1 SGDLS, CDR2 YYNGEE. This CDR3 is built from 15 residues. With 0 bases clipped from V and 5 bases from J, the junction kept 5 bases outside the gene matches. The CDR3 here is CASSVGREVGDTQYF. CDR3 nucleotide sequence: TGTGCCAGCAGCGTAGGGCGGGAGGTTGGAGATACGCAGTATTTT.

J is TRBJ2-7 and V is TRBV28; a possible D gene is TRBD2 (7 bases). Germline lookup yields CDR1 MDHEN and CDR2 SYDVKM. Trimming cost V 3 bases and J 2 bases, with 14 bases left between them. This CDR3 is 15 amino acids long. The CDR3 sequence is CASSFGGGGTYEQYF. The CDR3 DNA is TGTGCCAGCAGTTTCGGGGGAGGGGGTACCTACGAGCAGTACTTC.

The rearrangement joins TRBV5-1 to TRBJ1-1; 7 nucleotides agree with TRBD1. Unmatched junction bases numbered 8, after V lost 1 base and J lost 2 bases. The CDR3 loop spans 16 amino acids. Germline-derived CDR1 and CDR2 are SGHRS and YFSETQ. Here the CDR3 DNA reads TGCGCCAGCAGCTTGAGACAGGGCGCAGGAAACACTGAAGCTTTCTTT. It encodes CASSLRQGAGNTEAFF.

The gene calls are TRBV6-5 and TRBJ1-2; 7 nucleotides line up with TRBD1. With V trimmed by 7 bases and J by 4 bases, 9 bases remained unmatched. Germline V CDR1 and CDR2: MNHEY, SVGAGI. The CDR3 extends over 14 amino acids. CDR3 loop: CASKYRGERYGYTF. CDR3 sequence (DNA): TGTGCCAGCAAGTACAGGGGAGAACGCTATGGCTACACCTTC.

The chain has TRBV5-1 and TRBJ2-7, with a tentative D call TRBD1 (5 bases). The germline V gene encodes CDR1 SGHRS and CDR2 YFSETQ. Trimming removed 4 bases at V and 2 bases at J, with 13 bases between. The CDR3 loop spans 14 amino acids. The CDR3 DNA reads TGCGCCAGCAGCACCACAGGAATCGCCTACGAGCAGTACTTC. The encoded protein is CASSTTGIAYEQYF.

The rearrangement joins TRBV19 to TRBJ2-1, with 10 bases matching TRBD2. Per germline, CDR1 LNHDA and CDR2 SQIVND (reference sequence). This CDR3 has 20 amino acids. The trim removed 5 bases at V and 8 bases at J, leaving 24 bases unmatched. CDR3 sequence: CASSSALGLAGVYRRDEQFF. The CDR3 DNA reads as TGTGCCAGTAGTTCTGCTCTGGGGCTAGCGGGAGTTTATCGTAGGGATGAGCAGTTCTTC.

In DNA, the CDR3 is TGTGCCAGCAGCCTAACTAGCGTGTACGAGCAGTACTTC. Translated, it gives CASSLTSVYEQYF. The chain couples TRBV3-1 (or the pseudogene TRBV3-2) to TRBJ2-7; 7 nucleotides agree with TRBD2. Germline trimming cut 4 bases from V and 4 bases from J; bases unmatched to any gene: 4. The CDR3 is made up of 13 amino acids. Germline CDR1 LGHDT, CDR2 YNNKEL (reference sequence).